This T cell receptor beta chain was captured in a study of T cells expressing NK-cell markers. Whole-study context: CD3+CD56+NKG2C+, CD3+CD56+NKG2C- and CD3+CD56-NKG2C+ T cells, once sorted, supplied the TCR beta repertoires. General observations from the study: The study did not resolve the HCMV specificity of expanded NKG2C+ T cell clones. Among a handful of donors, these clonotypes also ranked first in the CD3+CD56-NKG2C+ fraction.

The authors made TCR beta cDNA libraries by 5'RACE template switching. This switching added a universal primer site and UMIs. Reprocessing the 5' RACE reads, TCRdb reports a single entry for every CDR3 protein and omits DNA. The data include about 460,000 distinct CDR3 sequences; the top ten clones carry about 1.5%. Turning to this clonotype: Its antigen remains unknown.

Germline V gene data show CDR1 as SGHTA and CDR2 as FQGNSA. The CDR3 loop spans 13 amino acids. Sequencing was carried out using blood T cells: a sorted CD56 or NKG2C T cell subset, CD4+ or CD8+ T cells, or bulk PBMC T cells (not recorded which). V is TRBV7-2 and J is TRBJ2-1; without DNA, the TCRdb call of TRBD1 cannot be checked. The clonotype originates from a woman in her forties or fifties in good health. The CDR3 loop reads CASSRFGRDEQFF.